This T cell receptor (beta chain) came from a study of blood T cell repertoires in COVID-19. Germline V gene data show CDR1 as SEHNR and CDR2 as FQNEAQ (reference sequence). This CDR3 region has 13 residues. The ends were cut back, 5 bases at V and 2 bases at J, with 7 bases in the middle. Some clones are missing from TCRdb's copy, which holds only in-frame ones; the method was immunoSEQ multiplex PCR. The sample has approximately 220,000 clones, around 82% seen once. Sequences were obtained from PBMCs or T cells enriched from blood (not recorded which). This TCR derives from a woman aged 45-65 years who had been exposed to COVID-19. This sequence joins TRBV7-9 and TRBJ2-1; D uncertain. The CDR3, as DNA: TGTGCCAGCAGCAATAGTACCTACAATGAGCAGTTCTTC. Translation gives CASSNSTYNEQFF.